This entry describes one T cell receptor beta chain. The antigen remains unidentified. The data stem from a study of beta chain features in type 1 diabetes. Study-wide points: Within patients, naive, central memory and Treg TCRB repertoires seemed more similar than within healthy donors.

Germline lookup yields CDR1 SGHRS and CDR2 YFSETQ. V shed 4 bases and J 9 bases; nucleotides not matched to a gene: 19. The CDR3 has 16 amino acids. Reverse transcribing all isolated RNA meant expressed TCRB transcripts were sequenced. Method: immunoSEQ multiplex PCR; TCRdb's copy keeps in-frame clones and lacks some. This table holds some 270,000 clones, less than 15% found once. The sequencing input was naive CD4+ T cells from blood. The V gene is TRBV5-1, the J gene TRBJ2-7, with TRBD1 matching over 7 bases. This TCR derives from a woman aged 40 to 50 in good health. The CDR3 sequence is CASSPGHRDSLLGQYF. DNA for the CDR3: TGCGCCAGCAGCCCGGGTCACCGGGACAGCCTCCTGGGGCAGTACTTC.